The 4 T cell receptor beta chains below come from one sample, sequenced in a study of T-cell memory formation after mild COVID-19. TCRdb redid the calling of the 5' RACE reads with MiXCR, one entry per CDR3 protein. The profile shows tens of thousands of distinct CDR3 sequences, roughly 7% of them singletons. Sequencing was done on a sample of PBMCs or a T cell subset sorted from them (not recorded which). The receptors derive from an adult who had mild COVID-19 (a few samples of this study predate the infection). Cell type and time point are not known.

This clonotype was observed at least ten times. The CDR3 bases are TGCGCCAGCAGCTTGGGCAGCGGGAATGAAAAACTGTTTTTT. Translated, it gives CASSLGSGNEKLFF. The V and J genes are TRBV5-1 and TRBJ1-4, with no clear D. With 0 bases removed from V and 5 bases from J, the gap between germline ends came to 8 bases. Germline V lookup: CDR1 SGHRS, CDR2 YFSETQ. This CDR3 is built from 14 residues.

V and J are TRBV19 and TRBJ2-1; D is uncertain. V dropped 1 base and J dropped 6 bases, with 16 bases sitting between them. The CDR3 sequence is 16 residues long. The germline CDR1 and CDR2 sequences are LNHDA and SQIVND (reference sequence). The DNA of the CDR3 is TGTGCCAGTAGTATAGTGGGGTTCCCCAAGGGCAATGAGCAGTTCTTC. It codes for CASSIVGFPKGNEQFF.

This clonotype was counted at least ten times. This chain links TRBV7-8 with TRBJ2-1, with D possibly being TRBD1 (5 bases). Deletions cut 5 bases from V and 5 bases from J, with 10 bases between. CDR3 length equals 13 residues. Germline-derived CDR1 and CDR2 are SGHVS and FQNEAQ. The CDR3 DNA follows: TGTGCCAGCAGCCCCACCAGGGACAATGAGCAGTTCTTC. Encoded protein: CASSPTRDNEQFF.

Only a few counts were recorded for this clonotype. V usage is TRBV30 and J usage is TRBJ1-1; D ambiguous. This CDR3 region has 14 residues. Germline CDR1 GTSNPN, CDR2 SVGIG (reference sequence). Trimming took 3 bases from V and 4 from J, leaving 15 bases between them. DNA of the CDR3: TGTGCCTGGAGCAAACTCGGTGCGGGCACTGAAGCTTTCTTT. Translated: CAWSKLGAGTEAFF.